Listed below are T cell receptor beta chains from one sample, sequenced in a study of identical twins. In TCRdb, the 5' RACE reads were re-called with MiXCR into one record per CDR3 protein. Here the sample spans 690,000 or so distinct CDR3 sequences, 8.5% to 9.5% being singletons. The sample also formed part of further work on yellow fever vaccine responses in identical twins.

The sequenced sample consisted of PBMCs. These receptors all come from a woman aged 18 to 35 in good health. The CDR3 runs from the conserved cysteine through the conserved F or W.

v_gene	CDR3aa
TRBV29-1	CSAATAGTEKFF
TRBV7-9	CASSGARARVNEQYF
TRBV3-1	CASSHLGSQETQYF
TRBV5-5	CASSPRFDEQFF
TRBV9	CASSVRGEVKNIQYF
TRBV20-1	CCARDLTSGSRSSYNEQFF
TRBV9	CASSGLLYHEQFF
TRBV29-1	CSVVPWQGGEQYF
TRBV29-1	CSVEPEGGLDEQFF
TRBV24-1	CATADRGYQETQYF